Included here is one T cell receptor (beta chain) sequence, with context. A far larger clone is one nucleotide away, so this likely arose from a read error. This entry is derived from a study of low-dose radiotherapy and immunotherapy resistance in tumors. For the study at large: Aspirin 300 mg was given orally each day for four cycles from cycle 1 day 1.

Time point noted: before trial treatment. Treatment of the donors consisted of nivolumab and ipilimumab (plus aspirin, low-dose cyclophosphamide and low-dose radiotherapy). Patients eligible had advanced solid tumors without tumor-infiltrating lymphocytes. PCR amplification of the TCRs was performed with Phusion for 20 PCR cycles, and it relied on a constant-region primer together with a V-primer adapter. A single record per CDR3 protein comes from TCRdb applying MiXCR to the reads. The table includes tens of thousands of distinct CDR3 sequences, approximately 12% detected once. The sample here was PBMCs, taken before treatment. This TCR was sampled from a female donor with ovarian cancer.

CDR3 region: CASSGVYREQFF. DNA of the CDR3: TGTGCCAGCAGTGGGGTGTACAGAGAGCAGTTCTTC. The J gene is TRBJ2-1, the V gene TRBV6-1; D is undetermined. V was trimmed by 4 bases and J by 10 bases, leaving 11 bases between them. Germline lookup yields CDR1 MNHNS and CDR2 SASEGT. This CDR3 spans 12 amino acids.